The 3 T cell receptor beta chains in this list originate from one sample, sequenced in a study of cytomegalovirus exposure and HLA in healthy donors. The repertoire was sequenced with immunoSEQ multiplex PCR; TCRdb's copy has only in-frame clones and lacks some. The sample gives tens of thousands of clones, roughly 85% of which show up once; roughly 20% is in the top ten. The sample comprised PBMCs. These TCRs come from a man aged 18 to 29 in good health and CMV-seropositive.

The chain employs TRBV9 and TRBJ2-1; TRBD1 is a possible D gene (5 bases). Germline CDR1 reads SGDLS; CDR2 reads YYNGEE. V was clipped by 0 bases and J by 6 bases, with 13 bases between them. The CDR3 extends over 15 amino acids. CDR3 in amino acids: CASSVVSGWGNEQFF. The CDR3 coding sequence is TGTGCCAGCAGCGTAGTTTCAGGGTGGGGCAATGAGCAGTTCTTC.

In this sample, this clone turned up once. The chain employs TRBV4-2 and TRBJ2-5; 12 bases are shared with TRBD2. The V and J ends lost 2 bases and 1 base, in that order; junction bases with no gene match: 5. Germline-derived CDR1 and CDR2 are LGHNA and YNFKEQ. The CDR3 contains 17 residues. The CDR3: CASSQTRTSGIQETQYF. The CDR3 DNA reads TGTGCCAGCAGCCAAACCCGGACTAGCGGGATCCAAGAGACCCAGTACTTC.

This clone appeared a single time. The chain employs TRBV5-6 and TRBJ2-3; unclear D gene. V was pared by 4 bases and J by 4 bases, with 13 bases between. CDR1 and CDR2 (germline): SGHDT, YYEEEE. CDR3 length equals 14 residues. CDR3: CASSPTARADTQYF. CDR3 in DNA: TGTGCCAGCAGCCCGACGGCCCGGGCAGATACGCAGTATTTT.